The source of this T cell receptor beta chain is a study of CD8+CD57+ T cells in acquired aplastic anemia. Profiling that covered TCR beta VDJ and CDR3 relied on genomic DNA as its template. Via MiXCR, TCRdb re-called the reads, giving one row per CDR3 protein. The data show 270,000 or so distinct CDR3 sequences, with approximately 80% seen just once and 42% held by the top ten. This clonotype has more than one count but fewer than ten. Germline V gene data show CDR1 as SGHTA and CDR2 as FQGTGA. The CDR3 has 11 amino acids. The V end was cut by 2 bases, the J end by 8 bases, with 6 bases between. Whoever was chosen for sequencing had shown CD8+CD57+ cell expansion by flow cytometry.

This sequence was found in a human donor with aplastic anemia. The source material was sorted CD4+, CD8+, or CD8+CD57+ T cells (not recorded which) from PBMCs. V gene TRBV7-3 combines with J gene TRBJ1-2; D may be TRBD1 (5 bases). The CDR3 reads CASSLGGGYTF. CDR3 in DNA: TGTGCCAGCAGCTTAGGGGGAGGCTACACCTTC.